This T cell receptor beta chain came from a study of liver allograft versus peripheral blood T cells. Across the whole study: Within transplanted livers, the T cell receptor repertoires were examined and compared against the repertoires present in the peripheral blood of liver transplant recipients.

This CDR3 region has 13 residues. Per germline, CDR1 MNHEY and CDR2 SVGAGI. In its sample, this clonotype ranks as medium-sized. Sequence at one end of the junction differs from germline and may be a read error. TCRdb re-derived calls from the reads in MiXCR, one entry per CDR3 protein. The sample has about 2,300 distinct CDR3 sequences; roughly 16% are singletons. V gene TRBV6-5 combines with J gene TRBJ1-5; 10 bases line up with TRBD1. The receptor was derived from a human patient who had a liver transplant. Some T cells may have originated in the graft donor. Written as DNA, the CDR3 is TGTGCCAGCAGTCCGCGGGGGGGGACAGGGGAGGTATTT. It is translated as CASSPRGGTGEVF.